A selection of T cell receptor beta chains follows, all from one sample in a study of CD8 T cells in Susac syndrome. TCRdb re-analysed the immunoSEQ multiplex PCR reads in MiXCR, keeping a single row per CDR3 protein. The sample includes approximately 110,000 distinct CDR3 sequences, around 95% of them seen just once. Sample: CD4+ T cells from PBMCs. The receptors derive from a human donor in good health. The CDR3 runs from the conserved cysteine through the conserved F or W. The D gene is left open where the match is weak. Clone size is not always given. Where it is, it says once, few, many or a class for expanded clones.

v_gene: TRBV4-2; abundance: NA; j_gene: TRBJ2-5; d_gene: TRBD2; CDR3nt: TGTGCCAGCAGCCTCACCGGGAGGGCCTTGGTCCTCACCCAAGAGACCCAGTACTTC; CDR3aa: CASSLTGRALVLTQETQYF
v_gene: TRBV3-1; abundance: NA; j_gene: TRBJ2-2; d_gene: NA; CDR3nt: TGTGCCAGCAGCCAAGTCTGGTCAGGGCCGCACACCGGGGAGCTGTTTTTT; CDR3aa: CASSQVWSGPHTGELFF
v_gene: TRBV9; abundance: NA; j_gene: TRBJ2-7; d_gene: TRBD2; CDR3nt: TGTGCCAGCAGCGTGGGACTAGCGGCTCACTCCTACGAGCAGTACTTC; CDR3aa: CASSVGLAAHSYEQYF
v_gene: TRBV20-1; abundance: NA; j_gene: TRBJ1-1; d_gene: NA; CDR3nt: TGCAGTGCCCTTTGGGCGCAGGTCTCTGAAGCTTTCTTT; CDR3aa: CSALWAQVSEAFF
v_gene: TRBV7-2; abundance: NA; j_gene: TRBJ1-5; d_gene: TRBD1; CDR3nt: TGTGCCAGCAGCCTAACAGGGGATGGCAATCAGCCCCAGCATTTT; CDR3aa: CASSLTGDGNQPQHF
v_gene: TRBV5-1; abundance: NA; j_gene: TRBJ2-2; d_gene: NA; CDR3nt: TGCGCCAGCAGCTTGGCCGGGATTCCCGGGGAGCTGTTTTTT; CDR3aa: CASSLAGIPGELFF
v_gene: TRBV5-4; abundance: once; j_gene: TRBJ2-7; d_gene: NA; CDR3nt: TGTGCCAGCAGCTCGGACTCCCTTCATTACGAGCAGTACTTC; CDR3aa: CASSSDSLHYEQYF
v_gene: TRBV5-1; abundance: NA; j_gene: TRBJ2-1; d_gene: NA; CDR3nt: TGCGCCAGCAGCTTGGTCTCCGAAAGCGGTGAGCAGTTCTTC; CDR3aa: CASSLVSESGEQFF
v_gene: TRBV30; abundance: NA; j_gene: TRBJ1-1; d_gene: NA; CDR3nt: TGTGCCTGGGTCGGACGGCTATCTCTGAACACTGAAGCTTTCTTT; CDR3aa: CAWVGRLSLNTEAFF
v_gene: TRBV19; abundance: NA; j_gene: TRBJ2-3; d_gene: TRBD2; CDR3nt: TGTGCCAGTAGTAGGACTAGCGGGGGCACAGATACGCAGTATTTT; CDR3aa: CASSRTSGGTDTQYF
v_gene: TRBV29-1; abundance: NA; j_gene: TRBJ1-1; d_gene: NA; CDR3nt: TGCAGCGGAAAGATTGACAGGAACACTGAAGCTTTCTTT; CDR3aa: CSGKIDRNTEAFF
v_gene: TRBV20-1; abundance: NA; j_gene: TRBJ2-6; d_gene: TRBD1; CDR3nt: TGCAGTGCTAGGGACAGGGCTGGGGCCAACGTCCTGACTTTC; CDR3aa: CSARDRAGANVLTF
v_gene: TRBV18; abundance: NA; j_gene: TRBJ1-5; d_gene: NA; CDR3nt: TGTGCCAGCTCACCCACAGGGAAAGTGGATCAGCCCCAGCATTTT; CDR3aa: CASSPTGKVDQPQHF
v_gene: TRBV7-2; abundance: NA; j_gene: TRBJ1-2; d_gene: TRBD1; CDR3nt: TGTGCCAGCAGCTTTACCGGGACAGACCACTATGGCTACACCTTC; CDR3aa: CASSFTGTDHYGYTF
v_gene: TRBV20-1; abundance: NA; j_gene: TRBJ1-1; d_gene: NA; CDR3nt: TGCAGTGCTAGTAGGGGTTTTGGTGAAGCTTTCTTT; CDR3aa: CSASRGFGEAFF
v_gene: TRBV5-1; abundance: NA; j_gene: TRBJ2-7; d_gene: NA; CDR3nt: TGCGCCAGCAGCCCACCGGCAGCTACCCCCCACGAGCAGTACTTC; CDR3aa: CASSPPAATPHEQYF
v_gene: TRBV7-9; abundance: NA; j_gene: TRBJ2-5; d_gene: NA; CDR3nt: TGTGCCAGCAGCCTCGGGACTGGCGAGACCCAGTACTTC; CDR3aa: CASSLGTGETQYF
v_gene: TRBV15; abundance: NA; j_gene: TRBJ2-5; d_gene: NA; CDR3nt: TGTGCCACCAGCAGAGTAGGCCAAGAGACCCAGTACTTC; CDR3aa: CATSRVGQETQYF
v_gene: TRBV6-6; abundance: NA; j_gene: TRBJ1-1; d_gene: NA; CDR3nt: TGTGCCAGCAGTTACTCTGGGGAGAACACTGAAGCTTTCTTT; CDR3aa: CASSYSGENTEAFF
v_gene: TRBV7-9; abundance: once; j_gene: TRBJ1-5; d_gene: NA; CDR3nt: TGTGCCAGCAGCTTGGCACAGCAACATCAGCCCCAGCATTTT; CDR3aa: CASSLAQQHQPQHF
v_gene: TRBV19; abundance: NA; j_gene: TRBJ1-2; d_gene: NA; CDR3nt: TGTGCCAGTACCACTCATAACCGGGGGCTGGGCTATGGCTACACCTTC; CDR3aa: CASTTHNRGLGYGYTF
v_gene: TRBV12-3/TRBV12-4; abundance: NA; j_gene: TRBJ1-5; d_gene: NA; CDR3nt: TGTGCCAGCAGTCCGGACGGCGATCAGCCCCAGCATTTT; CDR3aa: CASSPDGDQPQHF
v_gene: TRBV12-3/TRBV12-4; abundance: NA; j_gene: TRBJ2-1; d_gene: TRBD1; CDR3nt: TGTGCCAGCGGGGACAGGGTTGAGCAGTTCTTC; CDR3aa: CASGDRVEQFF
v_gene: TRBV15; abundance: once; j_gene: TRBJ2-2; d_gene: NA; CDR3nt: TGTGCCACCAGCAGAGGGGGGAACACCGGGGAGCTGTTTTTT; CDR3aa: CATSRGGNTGELFF
v_gene: TRBV20-1; abundance: NA; j_gene: TRBJ2-3; d_gene: TRBD2; CDR3nt: TGCAGTGCAAACATAGCGGGACTTGAAAGCACAGATACGCAGTATTTT; CDR3aa: CSANIAGLESTDTQYF
v_gene: TRBV25-1; abundance: NA; j_gene: TRBJ1-2; d_gene: TRBD1; CDR3nt: TGTGCCAGCAGTTCCACAGGGGCCGACTTTAACTATGGCTACACCTTC; CDR3aa: CASSSTGADFNYGYTF
v_gene: TRBV18; abundance: NA; j_gene: TRBJ1-5; d_gene: NA; CDR3nt: TGTGCCAGCTCACCCCTGCCAGACAATCAGCCCCAGCATTTT; CDR3aa: CASSPLPDNQPQHF
v_gene: TRBV20-1; abundance: NA; j_gene: TRBJ1-1; d_gene: NA; CDR3nt: TGCAGTGCTCCTCGAGGACACTCAAACACTGAAGCTTTCTTT; CDR3aa: CSAPRGHSNTEAFF
v_gene: TRBV4-1; abundance: NA; j_gene: TRBJ1-1; d_gene: NA; CDR3nt: TGCGCCAGCAGCCAAGGGTCTCTGAGCTTAGACGCTGAAGCTTTCTTT; CDR3aa: CASSQGSLSLDAEAFF